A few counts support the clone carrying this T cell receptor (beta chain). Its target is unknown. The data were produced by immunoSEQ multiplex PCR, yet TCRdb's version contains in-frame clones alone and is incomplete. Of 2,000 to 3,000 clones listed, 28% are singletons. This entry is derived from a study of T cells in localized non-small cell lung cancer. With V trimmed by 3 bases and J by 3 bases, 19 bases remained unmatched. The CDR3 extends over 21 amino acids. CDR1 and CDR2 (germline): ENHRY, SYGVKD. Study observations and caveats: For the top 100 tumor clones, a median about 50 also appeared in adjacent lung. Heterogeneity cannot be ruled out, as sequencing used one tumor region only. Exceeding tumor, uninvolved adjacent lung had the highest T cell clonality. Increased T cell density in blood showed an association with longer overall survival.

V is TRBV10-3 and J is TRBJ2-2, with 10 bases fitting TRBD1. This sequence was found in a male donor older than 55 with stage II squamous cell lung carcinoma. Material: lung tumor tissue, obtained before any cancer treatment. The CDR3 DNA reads TGTGCCATCAGTGATCCATCCGGGACAGGGGCCCCTAGGAGGGACACCGGGGAGCTGTTTTTT. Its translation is CAISDPSGTGAPRRDTGELFF.